The clone carrying this TCR beta chain was counted many times. Its antigen is unidentified. V was trimmed by 7 bases and J by 2 bases, leaving 15 bases between them. The CDR3 extends over 14 amino acids. Germline V gene sequence: CDR1 SEHNR, CDR2 FQNEAQ (reference sequence). This entry is derived from a study of CD8+CD57+ T cells in acquired aplastic anemia. Looking at the study overall: The average for DNA from sorted CD4+ and CD8+ cells was 3.2 ug.

For CDR3 and TCR beta VDJ profiling, genomic DNA was the template used. MiXCR, applied by TCRdb to the reads, yields one record per CDR3 protein. The table has 150,000 to 200,000 distinct CDR3 sequences, roughly three fifths seen once. Study conclusions and caveats: Both patients and controls carried the same twenty-nine CD8+ CDR3 sequences.

Patients included in sequencing had previously demonstrated CD8+CD57+ cell expansion by flow cytometry. Patients uniformly had severe acquired aplastic anemia. Receipt of therapy had not occurred in any patient by the time of blood sampling. The gene calls are TRBV7-9 and TRBJ2-7; maybe TRBD2 (6 bases). What was sequenced was sorted CD4+, CD8+, or CD8+CD57+ T cells (not recorded which) from PBMCs. The source is a human donor with aplastic anemia. The CDR3 nucleotides read TGTGCCAGCACCCCCGGGACTTCAACCTACGAGCAGTACTTC. Translation gives CASTPGTSTYEQYF.